Reported below is one T cell receptor (beta chain). Its antigen is not known. These data come from a study of OX40 agonist ivuxolimab in advanced cancers. Study details: Ivuxolimab, which is an agonistic anti-OX40 (CD134) antibody, was administered to the patients. Study-wide results and limits: CD8+ T cells were the subset that, on average, had more expanded clones than CD4+.

Trimming took off 5 bases at V and 7 bases at J, with 15 bases between the two ends. The CDR3 totals 13 residues. The germline CDR1 and CDR2 sequences are LNHNV and YYDKDF (reference sequence). Repertoires were generated with immunoSEQ multiplex PCR, while TCRdb's copy carries only in-frame clones and drops some. This table has 70,000 or so clones, roughly nine tenths appearing once. The TCR comes from an adult with an advanced solid tumor such as melanoma, head and neck, liver or kidney cancer. The sequencing used CD4+ or CD8+ T cells sorted from blood, collected in a trial of the OX40 agonist ivuxolimab. V usage is TRBV15 and J usage is TRBJ2-7; D unresolved. The chain's CDR3 is CATSPSSPLEQYF. CDR3 sequence (DNA): TGTGCCACCAGCCCAAGTAGCCCGCTGGAGCAGTACTTC.